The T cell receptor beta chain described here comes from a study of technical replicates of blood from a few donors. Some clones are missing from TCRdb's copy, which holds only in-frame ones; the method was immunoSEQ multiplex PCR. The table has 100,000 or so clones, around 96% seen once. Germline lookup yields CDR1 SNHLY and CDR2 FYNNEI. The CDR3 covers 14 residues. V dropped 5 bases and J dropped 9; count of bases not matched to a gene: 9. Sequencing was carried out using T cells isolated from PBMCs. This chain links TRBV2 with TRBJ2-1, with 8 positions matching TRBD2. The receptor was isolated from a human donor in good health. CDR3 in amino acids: CASSWTSTWGEQFF. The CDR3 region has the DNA TGTGCCAGCAGTTGGACTAGCACCTGGGGTGAGCAGTTCTTC.